The clone carrying this TCR beta chain was counted at least ten times. The antigen remains undetermined. The library attached unique molecular identifiers to individual cDNA molecules. Each CDR3 protein gets one entry after TCRdb re-called the RACE reads with MiXCR. The data hold about 40,000 distinct CDR3 sequences, with 3% to 3.5% observed a single time. The sample is drawn from a study of human T cells and chemical hapten exposure. The study, taken as a whole, reports: Since the donors had alopecia, their immune response may not be the same as that of healthy people. DPC sensitization produced no change in TCRs with frequency above 1 in 1000.

Trimming stripped 7 bases from V and 3 bases from J, with 10 bases between. The CDR3 sequence is 13 residues long. The germline V gene has CDR1 MGHDK and CDR2 SYGVNS. Time point here: patch test 2, 6 weeks after DPC sensitization. Specified treatment: therapeutic diphenylcyclopropenone sensitization with weekly scalp DPC. Unfractionated whole blood was the source of the extracted total RNA. The chain couples TRBV25-1 to TRBJ2-1; possibly TRBD1 or TRBD2 for D (5 bases each). The source was whole blood, collected in connection with sensitization to the hapten diphenylcyclopropenone (DPC). The receptor comes from a man aged 35-49 years with alopecia areata. Some clones in this sample may be carry-over from other donors' samples. CDR3 in amino acids: CASTEGSYNEQFF. CDR3 sequence (DNA): TGTGCCAGCACCGAGGGGAGCTACAATGAGCAGTTCTTC.